This T cell receptor beta chain was recorded in a study of early T cells in non-severe SARS-CoV-2 infection. Across the study: From unsorted whole blood, bulk RNA was sequenced, and the chains remained unpaired.

There are 16 residues in the CDR3. V was pared by 1 base and J by 0 bases, with 13 bases between. The germline V gene encodes CDR1 DFQATT and CDR2 SNEGSKA (reference sequence). Broader study findings: Using VDJdb, the matching emphasized anti-spike CD8 responses while missing private and CD4 specificities.

In this sample, this clonotype turned up many times. Its antigen is not identified. Individual cDNA molecules received unique molecular identifiers. From the 5' RACE reads, TCRdb called clonotypes with MiXCR, one entry per CDR3 protein. The sample lists around 57,000 distinct CDR3 sequences; 4.5% to 7.5% were seen once. The input for sequencing was whole blood, taken at baseline. V gene TRBV20-1 combines with J gene TRBJ2-1; no definite D call. The source is an adult who was a healthcare worker with PCR-confirmed SARS-CoV-2 infection or an uninfected control (not recorded which). The CDR3 spells CSARGELPSSYNEQFF. In nucleotides, the CDR3 is TGCAGTGCTAGAGGGGAACTTCCGAGCTCCTACAATGAGCAGTTCTTC.